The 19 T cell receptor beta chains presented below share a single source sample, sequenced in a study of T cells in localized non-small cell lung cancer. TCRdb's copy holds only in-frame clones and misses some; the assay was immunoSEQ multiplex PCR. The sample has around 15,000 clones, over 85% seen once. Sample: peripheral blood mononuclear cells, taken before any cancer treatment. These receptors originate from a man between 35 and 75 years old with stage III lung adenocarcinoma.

CDR3: CASSRPSGNTEAFF. In DNA form, the CDR3 reads TGTGCCAGCAGCCGACCATCAGGGAACACTGAAGCTTTCTTT. The chain joins TRBV5-4 to TRBJ1-1; D ambiguous. The CDR3 is 14 amino acids. The germline gives CDR1 SGHNT, CDR2 YYREEE (reference sequence). Trimming cost V 4 bases and J 1 base, with 11 bases left between them.

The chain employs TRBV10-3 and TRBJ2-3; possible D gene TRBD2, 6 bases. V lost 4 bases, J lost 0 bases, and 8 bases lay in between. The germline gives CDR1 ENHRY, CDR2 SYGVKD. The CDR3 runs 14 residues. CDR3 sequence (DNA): TGTGCCATCAGTGTGGCGGGGAGCACAGATACGCAGTATTTT. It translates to CAISVAGSTDTQYF.

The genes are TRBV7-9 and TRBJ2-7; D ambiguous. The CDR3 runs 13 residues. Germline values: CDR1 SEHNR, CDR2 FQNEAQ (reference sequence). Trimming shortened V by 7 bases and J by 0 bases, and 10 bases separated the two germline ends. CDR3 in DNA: TGTGCCAGCACCCCGTCGGACTCCTACGAGCAGTACTTC. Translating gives CASTPSDSYEQYF.

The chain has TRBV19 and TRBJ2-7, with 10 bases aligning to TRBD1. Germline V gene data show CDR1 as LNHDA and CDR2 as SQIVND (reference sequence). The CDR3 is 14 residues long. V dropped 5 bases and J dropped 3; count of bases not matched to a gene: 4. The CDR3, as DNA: TGTGCCAGTAGTCCCGGGACAGGGGTCTACGAGCAGTACTTC. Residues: CASSPGTGVYEQYF.

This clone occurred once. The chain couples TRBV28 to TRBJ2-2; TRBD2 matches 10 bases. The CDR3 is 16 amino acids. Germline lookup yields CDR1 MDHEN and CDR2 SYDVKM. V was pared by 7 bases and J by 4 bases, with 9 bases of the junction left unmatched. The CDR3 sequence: CASTYSGLAITGELFF. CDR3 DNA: TGTGCCAGCACCTACTCGGGACTAGCGATCACCGGGGAGCTGTTTTTT.

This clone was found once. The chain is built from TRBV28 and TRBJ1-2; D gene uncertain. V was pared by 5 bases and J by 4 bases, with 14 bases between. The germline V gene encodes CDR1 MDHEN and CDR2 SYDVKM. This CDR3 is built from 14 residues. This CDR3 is CASSPSLGGYGYTF. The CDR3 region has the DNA TGTGCCAGCAGTCCATCCTTGGGAGGCTATGGCTACACCTTC.

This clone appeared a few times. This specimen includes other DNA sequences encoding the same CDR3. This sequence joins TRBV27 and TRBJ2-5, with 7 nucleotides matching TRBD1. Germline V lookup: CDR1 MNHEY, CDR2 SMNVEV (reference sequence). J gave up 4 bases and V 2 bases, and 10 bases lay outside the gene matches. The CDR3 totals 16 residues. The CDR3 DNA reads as TGTGCCAGCAGTTTAGGAGGTAGGGGGCCGGGAGAGACCCAGTACTTC. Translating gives CASSLGGRGPGETQYF.

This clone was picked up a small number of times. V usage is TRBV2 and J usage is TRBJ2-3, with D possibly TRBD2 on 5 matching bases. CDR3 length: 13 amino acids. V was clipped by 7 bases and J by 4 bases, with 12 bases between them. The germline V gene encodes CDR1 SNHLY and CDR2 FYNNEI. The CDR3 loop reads CASTVGSPDTQYF. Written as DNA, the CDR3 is TGTGCCAGCACCGTTGGGAGCCCAGATACGCAGTATTTT.

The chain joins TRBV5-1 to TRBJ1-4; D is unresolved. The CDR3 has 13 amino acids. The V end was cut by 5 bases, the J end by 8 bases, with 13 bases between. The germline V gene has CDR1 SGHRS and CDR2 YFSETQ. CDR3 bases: TGCGCCAGCAGTACCCCGACCCAAGAAAAACTGTTTTTT. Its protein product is CASSTPTQEKLFF.

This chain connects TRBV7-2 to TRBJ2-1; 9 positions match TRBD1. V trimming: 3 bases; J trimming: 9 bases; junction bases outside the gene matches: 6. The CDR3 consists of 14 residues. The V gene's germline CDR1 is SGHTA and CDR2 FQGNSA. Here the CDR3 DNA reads TGTGCCAGCAGCTTGGGGAGGACAGGGGTTGAGCAGTTCTTC. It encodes CASSLGRTGVEQFF.

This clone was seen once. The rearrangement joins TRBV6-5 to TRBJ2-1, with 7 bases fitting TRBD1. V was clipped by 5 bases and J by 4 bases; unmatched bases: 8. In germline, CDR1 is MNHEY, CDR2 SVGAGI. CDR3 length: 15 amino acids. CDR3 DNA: TGTGCCAGCAGTCCAGTCCGGGACAGTTACAATGAGCAGTTCTTC. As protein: CASSPVRDSYNEQFF.

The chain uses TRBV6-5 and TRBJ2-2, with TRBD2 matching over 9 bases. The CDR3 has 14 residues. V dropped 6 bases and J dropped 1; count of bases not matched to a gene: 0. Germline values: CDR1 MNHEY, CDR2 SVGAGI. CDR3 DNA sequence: TGTGCCAGCAGGACTAGCGGGAACACCGGGGAGCTGTTTTTT. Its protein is CASRTSGNTGELFF.

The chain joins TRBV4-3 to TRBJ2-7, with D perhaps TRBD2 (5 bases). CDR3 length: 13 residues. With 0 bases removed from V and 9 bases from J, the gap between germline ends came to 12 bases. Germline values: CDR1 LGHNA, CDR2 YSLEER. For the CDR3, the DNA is TGCGCCAGCAGCCAAGATATCGGGATCCGGCAGTACTTC. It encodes CASSQDIGIRQYF.

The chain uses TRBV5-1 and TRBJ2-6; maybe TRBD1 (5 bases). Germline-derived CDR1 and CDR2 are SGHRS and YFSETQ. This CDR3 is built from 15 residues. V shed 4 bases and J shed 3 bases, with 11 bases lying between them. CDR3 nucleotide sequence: TGCGCCAGCAGCCCGCAGGGTCTTGGGGCCAACGTCCTGACTTTC. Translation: CASSPQGLGANVLTF.

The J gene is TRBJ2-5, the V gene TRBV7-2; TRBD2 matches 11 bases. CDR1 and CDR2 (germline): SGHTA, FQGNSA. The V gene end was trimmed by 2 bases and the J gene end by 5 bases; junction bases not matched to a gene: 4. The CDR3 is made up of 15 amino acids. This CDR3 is CASSLLAGGGETQYF. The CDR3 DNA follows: TGTGCCAGCAGCTTATTAGCGGGAGGGGGGGAGACCCAGTACTTC.

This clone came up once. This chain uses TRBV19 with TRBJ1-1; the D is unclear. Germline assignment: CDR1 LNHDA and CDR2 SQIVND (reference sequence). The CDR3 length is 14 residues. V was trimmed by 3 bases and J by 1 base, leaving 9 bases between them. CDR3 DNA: TGTGCCAGTAGTATTTGGGGAGCGAACACTGAAGCTTTCTTT. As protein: CASSIWGANTEAFF.

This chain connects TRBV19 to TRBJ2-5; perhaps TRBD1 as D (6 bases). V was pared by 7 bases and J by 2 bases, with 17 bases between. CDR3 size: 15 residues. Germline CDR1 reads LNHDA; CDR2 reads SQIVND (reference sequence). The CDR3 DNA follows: TGTGCCAGTACGGACAGCAGTAGGTCTCAAGAGACCCAGTACTTC. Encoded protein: CASTDSSRSQETQYF.

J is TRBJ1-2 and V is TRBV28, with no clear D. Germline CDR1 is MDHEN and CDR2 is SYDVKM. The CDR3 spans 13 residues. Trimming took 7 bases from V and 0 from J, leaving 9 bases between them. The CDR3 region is CASIGRANYGYTF. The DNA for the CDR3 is TGTGCCAGCATCGGGAGGGCTAACTATGGCTACACCTTC.

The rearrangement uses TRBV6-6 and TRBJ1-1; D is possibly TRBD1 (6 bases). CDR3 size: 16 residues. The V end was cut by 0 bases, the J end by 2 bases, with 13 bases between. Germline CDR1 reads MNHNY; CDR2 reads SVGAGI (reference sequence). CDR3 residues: CASSYSPGAQNTEAFF. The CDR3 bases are TGTGCCAGCAGTTACTCGCCGGGGGCCCAAAACACTGAAGCTTTCTTT.